The clone carrying this T cell receptor (beta chain) was seen a single time. Germline V gene lookup returns CDR1 MDHEN and CDR2 SYDVKM. The CDR3 consists of 11 residues. The V gene lost 7 bases and the J gene lost 4 bases, with 5 bases spanning the gap. The data were produced by immunoSEQ multiplex PCR, yet TCRdb's version contains in-frame clones alone and is incomplete. The sample yields roughly 100,000 clones, over 85% seen once. This sample was taken from a study of OX40 agonist ivuxolimab in advanced cancers. The sample consisted of CD4+ or CD8+ T cells sorted from blood, taken in a trial of the OX40 agonist ivuxolimab. This receptor was identified in an adult with an advanced solid tumor such as melanoma, head and neck, liver or kidney cancer. V is TRBV28 and J is TRBJ1-3; D ambiguous. For the CDR3, the DNA is TGTGCCAGCATGTGGGGAAACACCATATATTTT. Translating gives CASMWGNTIYF.